This T cell receptor (beta chain) appears in the sequencing data of a study of blood T cells in healthy people across ages. General study results and limits: Older age coincided with a roughly linear decline in TCR beta diversity per million T cells. With naive T cell percentage, TCR beta diversity showed a strong correlation.

Combining a sample-barcoded 5' primer with a J-beta primer mix, a second PCR ran for about 6 to 11 cycles. TCRdb called the 5' RACE reads again in MiXCR, with one record for every CDR3 protein. The sample yields some 800,000 distinct CDR3 sequences, 20% to 30% seen once. The CDR3 has 16 residues. From germline, CDR1 is GTSNPN and CDR2 SVGIG (reference sequence). V was pared by 6 bases and J by 0 bases, with 18 bases between. On this clonotype itself: Its antigen remains unknown.

These data also formed part of another study, on T cells of mothers and their children.

This clonotype was obtained from a boy aged 5-17 years in good health. The chain joins TRBV30 to TRBJ2-1; weak D call: TRBD1 (6 bases). The sequenced material came from blood. The CDR3 here is CACISNRVSSYNEQFF. The CDR3 DNA reads TGTGCCTGTATATCAAACAGGGTTAGCTCCTACAATGAGCAGTTCTTC. The full variable domain, completed using reference TRBV30 and TRBJ2-1, is SQTIHQWPATLVQPVGSPLSLECTVEGTSNPNLYWYRQAAGRGLQLLFYSVGIGQISSEVPQNLSASRPQDRQFILSSKKLLLSDSGFYLCACISNRVSSYNEQFFGPGTRLTVL.